The 25 T cell receptor beta chains given below trace back to one sample, sequenced in a study of cytotoxic CD8 clonotypes in ibrutinib-treated CLL (dated by TCRdb to the early 2020s). Per the publication, the time point label means: 12 months on ibrutinib. Preparation of the library involved the immunoSEQ multiplex PCR assay. TCRdb stores this immuneACCESS table with in-frame sequences only. Part of the clones is absent; in the studies checked, under half of the shortfall reflects unresolved V genes, and no reason is known for the rest. The sample table holds more than 55,000 clones, of which 71% were seen once. The top ten constitute roughly 45% of the sample. The sequences come from PBMCs, collected after 12 months of ibrutinib treatment. These receptors were obtained from a human donor with chronic lymphocytic leukemia.

This clone was recorded only once. This rearrangement joins TRBV28 to TRBJ2-7; D may be TRBD2 (8 bases). Germline V gives CDR1 MDHEN, CDR2 SYDVKM. Trimming stripped 5 bases from V and 3 bases from J, with 20 bases between. The CDR3 spans 16 residues. The CDR3 is CASSPSGRGPLYEQYF. The CDR3 coding sequence is TGTGCCAGCAGTCCGTCCGGGAGGGGGCCCCTCTACGAGCAGTACTTC. The full variable domain, completed using reference TRBV28 and TRBJ2-7, is DVKVTQSSRYLVKRTGEKVFLECVQDMDHENMFWYRQDPGLGLRLIYFSYDVKMKEKGDIPEGYSVSREKKERFSLILESASTNQTSMYLCASSPSGRGPLYEQYFGPGTRLTVT.

This clone was seen only a few times. The chain has TRBV5-4 and TRBJ2-1; 8 nucleotides align to TRBD2. CDR3 length: 15 amino acids. V lost 4 bases, J lost 9 bases, and 12 bases stayed unmatched. Germline V gene data show CDR1 as SGHNT and CDR2 as YYREEE (reference sequence). In nucleotides, the CDR3 is TGTGCCAGCAGCCCCTTTGTCAAGCGGGAGAGTGAGCAGTTCTTC. It encodes CASSPFVKRESEQFF.

The J gene is TRBJ2-2, the V gene TRBV11-2, with no clear D. V was pared by 3 bases and J by 4 bases, with 6 bases between. The germline V gene has CDR1 SGHAT and CDR2 FQNNGV. CDR3 size: 13 residues. The CDR3 spells CASSFSFTGELFF. DNA for the CDR3: TGTGCCAGCAGCTTTAGTTTCACCGGGGAGCTGTTTTTT. Drawing the rest from reference TRBV11-2 and TRBJ2-2, the complete variable domain is EAGVAQSPRYKIIEKRQSVAFWCNPISGHATLYWYQQILGQGPKLLIQFQNNGVVDDSQLPKDRFSAERLKGVDSTLKIQPAKLEDSAVYLCASSFSFTGELFFGEGSRLTVL.

This clone was counted between two and nine times. The chain has TRBV5-1 and TRBJ2-5; possibly TRBD1 for D (5 bases). V lost 0 bases and J 1 base, leaving 10 bases between the germline ends. In germline, CDR1 is SGHRS, CDR2 YFSETQ. The CDR3 has 15 amino acids. CDR3 sequence: CASSLESRGQETQYF. DNA for the CDR3: TGCGCCAGCAGCTTGGAGAGTAGGGGCCAAGAGACCCAGTACTTC.

This sequence joins TRBV29-1 and TRBJ2-2; 9 bases are shared with TRBD1. Germline CDR1 and CDR2: SQVTM and ANQGSEA. The junction had 12 bases not matched to a gene; V was cut back by 1 base and J by 3 bases. The CDR3 sequence is 18 residues long. CDR3 loop: CSVEGRRTGTGHTGELFF. DNA of the CDR3: TGCAGCGTTGAAGGCCGTCGTACGGGGACAGGGCACACCGGGGAGCTGTTTTTT.

The chain links TRBV5-6 to TRBJ2-7; 7 nucleotides match TRBD1. This CDR3 has 16 amino acids. Germline values: CDR1 SGHDT, CDR2 YYEEEE. With V trimmed by 4 bases and J by 7 bases, 17 bases remained unmatched. The CDR3 DNA reads TGTGCCAGCAGCAAAGACAGGGTGCGAGCGTTTCTTGAGCAGTACTTC. Translation: CASSKDRVRAFLEQYF. Together with reference TRBV5-6 and TRBJ2-7, the CDR3 gives the full variable domain: DAGVTQSPTHLIKTRGQQVTLRCSPKSGHDTVSWYQQALGQGPQFIFQYYEEEERQRGNFPDRFSGHQFPNYSSELNVNALLLGDSALYLCASSKDRVRAFLEQYFGPGTRLTVT.

The rearrangement links TRBV5-1 to TRBJ2-5; 7 bases agree with TRBD1. The CDR3 length is 16 residues. The germline gives CDR1 SGHRS, CDR2 YFSETQ. With 0 bases clipped from V and 1 base from J, the junction kept 6 bases outside the gene matches. The CDR3 region is CASSLGPTGSQETQYF. DNA for the CDR3: TGCGCCAGCAGCTTGGGGCCGACAGGGAGCCAAGAGACCCAGTACTTC.

This clone was observed a few times. CDR3 bases: TGTGCCAGCAGACAGACAGGGGATTTCTATGGCTACACCTTC. It specifies CASRQTGDFYGYTF. The rearrangement joins TRBV7-9 to TRBJ1-2; TRBD1 matches at 8 bases. The CDR3 is 14 amino acids. The germline CDR1 and CDR2 sequences are SEHNR and FQNEAQ (reference sequence). J lost 4 bases, V lost 6 bases, and 7 bases had no gene match. Looking up the rest from reference TRBV7-9 and TRBJ1-2 gives the full variable domain: DTGVSQNPRHKITKRGQNVTFRCDPISEHNRLYWYRQTLGQGPEFLTYFQNEAQLEKSRLLSDRFSAERPKGSFSTLEIQRTEQGDSAMYLCASRQTGDFYGYTFGSGTRLTVV.

This clone has a count of ten or more. The chain carries TRBV2 and TRBJ1-1; 10 bases match TRBD1. The germline gives CDR1 SNHLY, CDR2 FYNNEI. The CDR3 has 16 amino acids. J lost 3 bases, V lost 6 bases, and 10 bases had no gene match. The CDR3 nucleotides are TGTGCCAGCAGGAAAGCCGGGACAGGGGTTTACACTGAAGCTTTCTTT. Its translation: CASRKAGTGVYTEAFF.

This chain links TRBV27 with TRBJ1-2, with 9 nucleotides matching TRBD1. The junction had 6 bases not matched to a gene; V was cut back by 5 bases and J by 8 bases. The CDR3 sequence is 13 residues long. Germline assignment: CDR1 MNHEY and CDR2 SMNVEV (reference sequence). The CDR3 spells CASSPQGQGGYTF. The CDR3 DNA reads as TGTGCCAGCAGTCCCCAAGGACAGGGGGGCTACACCTTC.

J is TRBJ1-1 and V is TRBV6-6; 10 nucleotides line up with TRBD1. Per the germline V gene, CDR1 is MNHNY and CDR2 is SVGAGI (reference sequence). J was trimmed by 2 bases and V by 5 bases; bases with no gene match: 5. The length of the CDR3 is 15 residues. The CDR3: CASSTRDRGNTEAFF. DNA of the CDR3: TGTGCCAGCAGTACCCGGGACAGGGGAAACACTGAAGCTTTCTTT.

This clone was picked up a small number of times. This chain uses TRBV5-1 with TRBJ2-5; D possibly corresponds to TRBD1 (6 bases). The germline V gene encodes CDR1 SGHRS and CDR2 YFSETQ. V lost 7 bases and J lost 0, with 10 bases in between. CDR3 length equals 13 residues. CDR3 DNA: TGCGCCAGCCGGGACACAGACCAAGAGACCCAGTACTTC. Protein: CASRDTDQETQYF.

This clone was seen a handful of times. The chain is built from TRBV2 and TRBJ1-2; 7 nucleotides match TRBD1. Trimming cost V 6 bases and J 6 bases; bases outside gene matches: 7. Germline loops: CDR1 SNHLY, CDR2 FYNNEI. The CDR3 loop spans 13 amino acids. The CDR3 loop reads CASRTGYADGYTF. CDR3 coding DNA: TGTGCCAGCAGGACAGGGTATGCGGATGGCTACACCTTC.

This chain joins TRBV5-4 and TRBJ1-5; no definite D call. V dropped 0 bases and J dropped 5 bases, with 9 bases sitting between them. This CDR3 contains 14 residues. From germline, CDR1 is SGHNT and CDR2 YYREEE (reference sequence). The DNA for the CDR3 is TGTGCCAGCAGCTTGGCCCCAGATTATCAGCCCCAGCATTTT. It codes for CASSLAPDYQPQHF.

Points on this clone: At one of its ends the junction is not consistent with the germline gene, which may arise from a read error. The V and J genes are TRBV7-3 and TRBJ2-7; D might be TRBD1 (5 bases). Germline V lookup: CDR1 SGHTA, CDR2 FQGTGA. The CDR3 length is 15 residues. CDR3 sequence (DNA): TGCGCCAGCAGCCTGCGTGACAGCCTGGGCTACGAGCAGTACTTC. Its protein is CASSLRDSLGYEQYF.

This chain joins TRBV28 and TRBJ2-7; D ambiguous. With 0 bases removed from V and 2 bases from J, the gap between germline ends came to 17 bases. This CDR3 is built from 17 residues. Germline V gene sequence: CDR1 MDHEN, CDR2 SYDVKM. CDR3 in DNA: TGTGCCAGCAGTTTATGGGGGAAGAAGGCAGGCGCCTACGAGCAGTACTTC. This gives the protein CASSLWGKKAGAYEQYF. Complete variable domain (other parts from reference TRBV28 and TRBJ2-7): DVKVTQSSRYLVKRTGEKVFLECVQDMDHENMFWYRQDPGLGLRLIYFSYDVKMKEKGDIPEGYSVSREKKERFSLILESASTNQTSMYLCASSLWGKKAGAYEQYFGPGTRLTVT.

The V and J genes are TRBV27 and TRBJ1-2; TRBD1 might be the D (5 bases). The CDR3 contains 13 residues. With 3 bases removed from V and 7 bases from J, the gap between germline ends came to 12 bases. The germline CDR1 and CDR2 sequences are MNHEY and SMNVEV (reference sequence). The CDR3 coding sequence is TGTGCCAGCAGTTTTAGCCCAGGGTCTGGCTACACCTTC. This codes for CASSFSPGSGYTF.

J is TRBJ2-3 and V is TRBV5-4; D might be TRBD1 or TRBD2, each matching 5 bases. Germline assignment: CDR1 SGHNT and CDR2 YYREEE (reference sequence). The CDR3 extends over 15 amino acids. The V and J ends lost 4 bases and 3 bases respectively, with 15 bases between them. The CDR3 region is CASSRSGGGTDTQYF. In DNA form, the CDR3 reads TGTGCCAGCAGCCGTAGTGGGGGTGGAACAGATACGCAGTATTTT.

V gene TRBV9 combines with J gene TRBJ2-3, with D tentatively TRBD2 (7 bases). The V end was cut by 4 bases, the J end by 6 bases, with 27 bases between. The germline V gene has CDR1 SGDLS and CDR2 YYNGEE. The CDR3 contains 18 residues. CDR3 DNA sequence: TGTGCCAGCAGCCCGAGATCCCGGGGGGCTAGAGGCGCGGATACGCAGTATTTT. This sequence encodes CASSPRSRGARGADTQYF.

Comment on this clone: A read error may account for a junction end that differs from germline. This chain links TRBV9 with TRBJ2-7; 10 bases map to TRBD2. The germline CDR1 and CDR2 sequences are SGDLS and YYNGEE. The CDR3 extends over 14 amino acids. The CDR3 loop reads CARSKAGGAYEQYF. In DNA, the CDR3 is TGTGCCCGCAGCAAAGCGGGGGGGGCCTACGAGCAGTACTTC.

V and J are TRBV7-9 and TRBJ2-2, with TRBD1 matching over 8 bases. Germline V lookup: CDR1 SEHNR, CDR2 FQNEAQ (reference sequence). The CDR3 covers 17 residues. V lost 5 bases to trimming and J lost 3 bases; unmatched junction nucleotides: 11. CDR3 sequence: CASSQKDQGAYTGELFF. In DNA, the CDR3 is TGTGCCAGCAGCCAAAAAGATCAGGGGGCGTACACCGGGGAGCTGTTTTTT.

This chain joins TRBV21-1 and TRBJ2-1; the D segment call TRBD2 is taken from the table without a DNA check. TRBV21-1 is designated a pseudogene. The CDR3 has 18 amino acids. CDR3 DNA sequence: TGTGCCAGCAGCCCTACCGGGAGAACGGGACTAGACCCAAATGAGCAGTTCTTC. Protein product: CASSPTGRTGLDPNEQFF.

Only a few counts were recorded for this clone. The rearrangement joins TRBV27 to TRBJ2-7; D is unresolved. Trimming left V 0 bases short and J 0 bases short, with 9 bases between. The CDR3 is made up of 15 amino acids. CDR1 is MNHEY, CDR2 SMNVEV, per germline (reference sequence). This CDR3 reads CASSLSLAVSYEQYF. The CDR3 DNA sequence: TGTGCCAGCAGTTTATCTTTGGCCGTCTCCTACGAGCAGTACTTC.

The genes are TRBV27 and TRBJ2-7; 8 bases are shared with TRBD2. The CDR3 is 13 residues long. The junction had 2 bases not matched to a gene; V was cut back by 3 bases and J by 4 bases. CDR1 is MNHEY and CDR2 is SMNVEV in the germline V gene (reference sequence). CDR3 nucleotide sequence: TGTGCCAGCAGTTTTACTAGCGGATACGAGCAGTACTTC. It translates to CASSFTSGYEQYF.

This chain connects TRBV7-2 to TRBJ2-2; D gene unclear. Looked up from germline, CDR1 is SGHTA and CDR2 is FQGNSA. V dropped 5 bases and J dropped 2 bases, with 12 bases sitting between them. This CDR3 is 15 amino acids long. The CDR3 here is CASSKTPGNTGELFF. The CDR3 region has the DNA TGTGCCAGCAGCAAGACCCCCGGTAACACCGGGGAGCTGTTTTTT.